The source of this TCR beta chain is a study of T cell responses to AZD1222 COVID-19 vaccine. General study points: The sample set comprised mostly white British donors with more females, and clonal diversity was possibly underestimated.

The assay was immunoSEQ multiplex PCR, and TCRdb's table has in-frame clones only and misses some. The data hold roughly 110,000 clones, with about 86% observed a single time. The CDR3 is 15 residues long. CDR1 SGHRS and CDR2 YFSETQ come from the germline V gene. The J segment lost 5 bases and the V segment lost 4 bases, leaving 5 bases of the junction unmatched. Comment on this clone: Antigen unknown.

The clonotype originates from an adult in good health. V and J are TRBV5-1 and TRBJ2-7, with 14 bases matching TRBD2. Material: peripheral blood, obtained on day 0 of AZD1222 vaccination. The CDR3 is CASSTTSGRVNEQYF. CDR3 DNA sequence: TGCGCCAGCAGCACGACTAGCGGGAGGGTAAACGAGCAGTACTTC.